These 23 T cell receptor beta chains originate from one sample sequenced in a study of lymphopenia after photon versus proton radiotherapy. Repertoires were generated with immunoSEQ multiplex PCR, while TCRdb's copy carries only in-frame clones and drops some. This sample has approximately 24,000 clones, with roughly 80% found just once. The sample consisted of peripheral blood, taken from a patient treated with photon-based radiotherapy. These receptors originate from a man aged 35 to 55 with gastric cancer.

This clone was detected only once. The chain combines TRBV28 with TRBJ2-1; a weak D match, TRBD2 (5 bases). This CDR3 has 14 amino acids. Germline CDR1 MDHEN, CDR2 SYDVKM. The germline V and J ends were trimmed by 3 bases and 4 bases, with 10 bases remaining between them. The CDR3 sequence: CASSFSSGYNEQFF. CDR3 nucleotides: TGTGCCAGCAGTTTTTCGTCGGGGTACAATGAGCAGTTCTTC.

This chain joins TRBV27 and TRBJ2-7; 10 bases are shared with TRBD1. Germline lookup yields CDR1 MNHEY and CDR2 SMNVEV (reference sequence). V gave up 0 bases and J gave up 3 bases; unmatched junction bases: 8. The CDR3 sequence is 17 residues long. The CDR3 DNA reads as TGTGCCAGCAGTTTATCAGTTTATCGGGACAGGGGCTACGAGCAGTACTTC. Translating it yields CASSLSVYRDRGYEQYF.

The gene calls are TRBV30 and TRBJ1-5, with 8 bases that match TRBD1. The CDR3 length is 13 residues. V was clipped by 4 bases and J by 7 bases; unmatched bases: 6. The germline V gene has CDR1 GTSNPN and CDR2 SVGIG (reference sequence). The chain's CDR3 is CAWNDRGDQPQHF. CDR3 sequence (DNA): TGTGCCTGGAACGACAGGGGAGACCAGCCCCAGCATTTT.

The rearrangement links TRBV4-1 to TRBJ2-7; TRBD1 is a possible D gene (8 bases). The germline V gene encodes CDR1 MGHRA and CDR2 YSYEKL. The CDR3 contains 19 residues. Trimming removed 0 bases from V and 4 bases from J, with 25 bases in between. The DNA of the CDR3 is TGCGCCAGCAGCCAAGATCGGGGGGCGGTTCAGGGGGCTGTATACGAGCAGTACTTC. Translated: CASSQDRGAVQGAVYEQYF.

The V gene is TRBV5-1, the J gene TRBJ2-7, with TRBD2 as a possible D gene (5 bases). Germline V lookup: CDR1 SGHRS, CDR2 YFSETQ. The CDR3 loop spans 14 amino acids. V shed 4 bases and J shed 3 bases, with 14 bases lying between them. CDR3 sequence (DNA): TGCGCCAGCAGCAAACGCACTAGGAACTACGAGCAGTACTTC. Its translation is CASSKRTRNYEQYF.

The rearrangement uses TRBV7-3 and TRBJ2-1; D gene uncertain. Trimming left V 3 bases short and J 4 bases short, with 13 bases between. The CDR3 is made up of 15 amino acids. Per the germline V gene, CDR1 is SGHTA and CDR2 is FQGTGA. CDR3 sequence (DNA): TGTGCCAGCAGCTTGTTCCGAACCCAATACAATGAGCAGTTCTTC. The encoded protein is CASSLFRTQYNEQFF.

V usage is TRBV19 and J usage is TRBJ1-4, with a tentative D call TRBD1 (5 bases). V lost 7 bases, J lost 5 bases, and 17 bases lay in between. CDR1 LNHDA and CDR2 SQIVND come from the germline V gene (reference sequence). CDR3 length: 15 residues. Here the CDR3 reads CASTAGGVGNEKLFF. CDR3 coding DNA: TGTGCCAGTACCGCCGGAGGGGTTGGGAATGAAAAACTGTTTTTT.

A single count supports this clone. This chain joins TRBV19 and TRBJ1-4, with unresolved D. CDR1 is LNHDA and CDR2 is SQIVND in the germline V gene (reference sequence). Trimming left V 3 bases short and J 0 bases short, with 8 bases between. The CDR3 is 15 amino acids. The CDR3 bases are TGTGCCAGTAGTATTGTTCGAGCAACTAATGAAAAACTGTTTTTT. Amino acids: CASSIVRATNEKLFF.

This chain joins TRBV11-2 and TRBJ2-1; no clear D gene. Trimming removed 5 bases at V and 0 bases at J, with 14 bases between. CDR3 length: 16 residues. The V gene's germline CDR1 is SGHAT and CDR2 FQNNGV. The CDR3 region has the DNA TGTGCCAGCAGCCCCCGGAGAAGGAGCTCCTACAATGAGCAGTTCTTC. Protein: CASSPRRRSSYNEQFF. The whole variable domain, remainder taken from reference TRBV11-2 and TRBJ2-1, is EAGVAQSPRYKIIEKRQSVAFWCNPISGHATLYWYQQILGQGPKLLIQFQNNGVVDDSQLPKDRFSAERLKGVDSTLKIQPAKLEDSAVYLCASSPRRRSSYNEQFFGPGTRLTVL.

Points on this clone: Mismatch with germline at one junction end may stem from a read error. This chain joins TRBV11-2 and TRBJ2-7; D might be TRBD1 (5 bases). The CDR3 is 15 amino acids. CDR1 and CDR2 (germline): SGHAT, FQNNGV. The CDR3 sequence is CASSWGSLTSSEQYF. CDR3 bases: TGTGCCAGCAGCTGGGGCTCCTTGACGTCCTCCGAGCAGTACTTC. The entire variable domain, with the rest obtained from reference TRBV11-2 and TRBJ2-7, is as follows: EAGVAQSPRYKIIEKRQSVAFWCNPISGHATLYWYQQILGQGPKLLIQFQNNGVVDDSQLPKDRFSAERLKGVDSTLKIQPAKLEDSAVYLCASSWGSLTSSEQYFGPGTRLTVT.

The gene calls are TRBV27 and TRBJ2-5, with D possibly matching TRBD2 (5 bases). The CDR3 totals 14 residues. In germline, CDR1 is MNHEY, CDR2 SMNVEV (reference sequence). V dropped 1 base and J dropped 4 bases, with 10 bases sitting between them. This chain's CDR3 is CASSLFPGSETQYF. In nucleotides, the CDR3 is TGTGCCAGCAGTTTATTTCCGGGATCAGAGACCCAGTACTTC.

The J gene is TRBJ1-3, the V gene TRBV5-6; D remains ambiguous. Germline V gene lookup returns CDR1 SGHDT and CDR2 YYEEEE. This CDR3 region has 14 residues. V lost 4 bases and J 2 bases, leaving 10 bases between the germline ends. The CDR3 reads CASSPLSPGNTIYF. The CDR3 DNA sequence: TGTGCCAGCAGCCCCTTGTCCCCTGGAAACACCATATATTTT.

This clone appeared once. V is TRBV10-3 and J is TRBJ1-2; tentatively, D is TRBD1 (6 bases). Trimming shortened V by 3 bases and J by 5 bases, and 7 bases separated the two germline ends. The V gene's germline CDR1 is ENHRY and CDR2 SYGVKD. The CDR3 extends over 12 amino acids. The CDR3 spells CAISDQGYGYTF. The CDR3 region has the DNA TGTGCCATCAGTGACCAGGGGTATGGCTACACCTTC.

This chain uses TRBV5-5 with TRBJ1-3; D is unclear. CDR3 size: 16 residues. Germline V gene sequence: CDR1 SGHKS, CDR2 YYEKEE (reference sequence). Trimming shortened V by 0 bases and J by 0 bases, and 10 bases separated the two germline ends. CDR3 region: CASSLAPRNSGNTIYF. The DNA for the CDR3 is TGTGCCAGCAGCTTGGCACCCAGAAACTCTGGAAACACCATATATTTT.

The chain couples TRBV10-3 to TRBJ1-1; possible D gene TRBD1, 6 bases. Trimming left V 5 bases short and J 1 base short, with 11 bases between. The CDR3 extends over 14 amino acids. From germline, CDR1 is ENHRY and CDR2 SYGVKD. CDR3 protein: CAISSTGWNTEAFF. For the CDR3, the DNA is TGTGCCATCAGTTCGACAGGCTGGAACACTGAAGCTTTCTTT.

J is TRBJ2-7 and V is TRBV4-2; a possible D gene is TRBD2 (6 bases). Germline V gene data show CDR1 as LGHNA and CDR2 as YNFKEQ. The ends were cut back, 1 base at V and 7 bases at J, with 11 bases in the middle. The CDR3 covers 13 residues. CDR3 DNA sequence: TGTGCCAGCAGCCAAGGGTCCGCGGGGGAGCAGTACTTC. Its protein is CASSQGSAGEQYF.

V usage is TRBV7-6 and J usage is TRBJ1-4, with D hard to call. Trimming pared 5 bases from V and 8 bases from J, leaving 15 bases between. The CDR3 totals 14 residues. CDR1 is SGHVS and CDR2 is FNYEAQ in the germline V gene. The CDR3 DNA reads as TGTGCCAGCAGCCGAATACCGTCCGAAGAAAAACTGTTTTTT. Encoded protein: CASSRIPSEEKLFF. Full variable domain (outside the CDR3, taken from reference TRBV7-6 and TRBJ1-4): GAGVSQSPRYKVTKRGQDVALRCDPISGHVSLYWYRQALGQGPEFLTYFNYEAQQDKSGLPNDRFSAERPEGSISTLTIQRTEQRDSAMYRCASSRIPSEEKLFFGSGTQLSVL.

This rearrangement joins TRBV7-3 to TRBJ2-1; D not resolved. Trimming stripped 0 bases from V and 6 bases from J, with 6 bases between. This CDR3 spans 13 amino acids. CDR1 and CDR2 from the germline V gene are SGHTA and FQGTGA. The CDR3 bases are TGTGCCAGCAGCTTAACGGAGATCAATGAGCAGTTCTTC. It specifies CASSLTEINEQFF.

The chain carries TRBV30 and TRBJ2-5; D perhaps matches TRBD2 (6 bases). The CDR3 runs to 14 residues. Per the germline V gene, CDR1 is GTSNPN and CDR2 is SVGIG (reference sequence). V dropped 3 bases and J dropped 6 bases, with 17 bases sitting between them. The CDR3 bases are TGTGCCTGGAGGGACTGGGAGGCAAGACAGACCCAGTACTTC. This gives the protein CAWRDWEARQTQYF.

The CDR3 loop is CASSLAVPSGGTDTQYF. DNA for the CDR3: TGTGCCAGCAGCTTAGCGGTCCCTAGCGGGGGCACAGATACGCAGTATTTT. The chain joins TRBV11-1 to TRBJ2-3; 9 bases are a match to TRBD2. CDR3 size: 17 residues. The germline CDR1 and CDR2 sequences are SGHAT and FQDESV (reference sequence). V lost 0 bases, J lost 1 base, and 5 bases stayed unmatched.

This clone was seen just once. The chain employs TRBV5-1 and TRBJ2-3, with a tentative D call TRBD2 (6 bases). Germline values: CDR1 SGHRS, CDR2 YFSETQ. CDR3 size: 16 residues. The V and J ends lost 0 bases and 3 bases respectively, with 14 bases between them. CDR3 sequence reads: CASSLEGGVSTDTQYF. For the CDR3, the DNA is TGCGCCAGCAGCTTGGAAGGCGGGGTTTCTACAGATACGCAGTATTTT.

This chain connects TRBV4-2 to TRBJ1-2; D is ambiguous. V was trimmed by 0 bases and J by 8 bases, leaving 22 bases between them. Per germline, CDR1 LGHNA and CDR2 YNFKEQ. The CDR3 is 17 amino acids. The CDR3 spells CASSQDKAGSGYKGYTF. The CDR3, as DNA: TGTGCCAGCAGCCAAGATAAGGCAGGATCCGGGTACAAGGGCTACACCTTC.

The J gene is TRBJ2-7, the V gene TRBV6-1, with D possibly being TRBD1 or TRBD2 (5 bases each). V was clipped by 4 bases and J by 4 bases, with 20 bases between them. The germline V gene has CDR1 MNHNS and CDR2 SASEGT. CDR3 length: 16 residues. CDR3 nucleotide sequence: TGTGCCAGCAGTGGACTTTCCGGGACGGCCAAATACGAGCAGTACTTC. Its translation is CASSGLSGTAKYEQYF.